What follows are 27 T cell receptor beta chains derived from one specimen sequenced in a study of blood T cell repertoires in COVID-19. Generated by immunoSEQ multiplex PCR, the TCRdb table keeps only in-frame clones and is missing some. The sample holds 150,000 to 190,000 clones; roughly nine tenths are singletons and the top ten take 15%. The sample taken for sequencing was peripheral blood. The origin of the receptors is a woman aged 40 to 55 with acute or convalescent COVID-19.

The chain has TRBV5-6 and TRBJ2-7; D gene uncertain. Germline V gene data show CDR1 as SGHDT and CDR2 as YYEEEE. Trimming pared 6 bases from V and 1 base from J, leaving 8 bases between. This CDR3 is built from 12 residues. The CDR3 sequence is CASTGPSYEQYF. CDR3 DNA: TGTGCCAGCACTGGCCCTTCCTACGAGCAGTACTTC.

The genes are TRBV19 and TRBJ1-2; 9 bases fit TRBD1. The CDR3 is made up of 15 amino acids. With 5 bases clipped from V and 6 bases from J, the junction kept 10 bases outside the gene matches. Germline loops: CDR1 LNHDA, CDR2 SQIVND (reference sequence). CDR3 DNA: TGTGCCAGTAGTGACCAACAGGGGGCGTACCATGGCTACACCTTC. Translated: CASSDQQGAYHGYTF.

This clone appeared a few times. The V and J genes are TRBV4-1 and TRBJ1-3; D not resolved. The CDR3 covers 16 residues. V gave up 6 bases and J gave up 2 bases, with 17 bases separating them. CDR1 and CDR2 (germline): MGHRA, YSYEKL. The CDR3 loop is CASSLVGDPPGNTIYF. The CDR3 bases are TGCGCCAGCAGTTTGGTCGGAGACCCTCCTGGAAACACCATATATTTT.

V is TRBV19 and J is TRBJ2-1, with TRBD2 matching over 7 bases. V lost 9 bases, J lost 3 bases, and 8 bases stayed unmatched. CDR1 and CDR2 from the germline V gene are LNHDA and SQIVND (reference sequence). The CDR3 runs to 14 residues. The CDR3 reads CASSAGQFYNEQFF. CDR3 DNA: TGTGCCAGCTCAGCGGGGCAGTTCTACAATGAGCAGTTCTTC.

The chain joins TRBV27 to TRBJ1-5, with D uncertain. The CDR3 length is 21 residues. V was pared by 1 base and J by 0 bases, with 25 bases between. Germline V CDR1 and CDR2: MNHEY, SMNVEV (reference sequence). DNA for the CDR3: TGTGCCAGCAGTTTATTTGGCCAGCGAGTAAGTCGAAGTGATAGCAATCAGCCCCAGCATTTT. Protein sequence: CASSLFGQRVSRSDSNQPQHF.

This rearrangement joins TRBV9 to TRBJ2-3, with 12 bases that match TRBD2. The CDR3 has 21 amino acids. V was clipped by 2 bases and J by 2 bases; unmatched bases: 18. CDR1 SGDLS and CDR2 YYNGEE come from the germline V gene. The CDR3 sequence: CASSVENPGLAGLLTTDTQYF. In nucleotides, the CDR3 is TGTGCCAGCAGCGTCGAAAACCCGGGACTAGCGGGTCTTTTAACCACAGATACGCAGTATTTT. Filled out from reference TRBV9 and TRBJ2-3, the complete variable domain reads DSGVTQTPKHLITATGQRVTLRCSPRSGDLSVYWYQQSLDQGLQFLIQYYNGEERAKGNILERFSAQQFPDLHSELNLSSLELGDSALYFCASSVENPGLAGLLTTDTQYFGPGTRLTVL.

The chain is built from TRBV6-5 and TRBJ2-3; tentatively, D is TRBD1 (5 bases). Trimming took 2 bases from V and 4 from J, leaving 16 bases between them. The CDR3 consists of 16 residues. Germline V gene data show CDR1 as MNHEY and CDR2 as SVGAGI. The CDR3: CASSYAPGLYSDTQYF. The DNA for the CDR3 is TGTGCCAGCAGTTACGCGCCAGGGTTGTATTCAGATACGCAGTATTTT.

This clone was observed once. The CDR3 DNA reads as TGTGCCAGCAGTTTCGCGCGAGAAACAGATACGCAGTATTTT. As protein: CASSFARETDTQYF. The V and J genes are TRBV5-4 and TRBJ2-3, with unresolved D. The CDR3 consists of 14 residues. The ends were cut back, 5 bases at V and 3 bases at J, with 13 bases in the middle. The germline CDR1 and CDR2 sequences are SGHNT and YYREEE (reference sequence).

The V call is TRBV28, the J call TRBJ2-2; 8 bases align to TRBD1. The V and J ends lost 11 bases and 0 bases, in that order; junction bases with no gene match: 5. The CDR3 runs to 14 residues. The germline V gene has CDR1 MDHEN and CDR2 SYDVKM. This CDR3 reads CAWGTGANTGELFF. The CDR3 DNA sequence: TGTGCCTGGGGGACAGGCGCGAACACCGGGGAGCTGTTTTTT.

The rearrangement uses TRBV27 and TRBJ1-1, with 8 bases lining up with TRBD1. Losses at the gene ends were 5 bases for V and 0 bases for J; bases not matched to a gene: 5. The V gene's germline CDR1 is MNHEY and CDR2 SMNVEV (reference sequence). CDR3 length equals 15 residues. The DNA of the CDR3 is TGTGCCAGCAGTCCTTGGACAGGGATGAACACTGAAGCTTTCTTT. Translating it yields CASSPWTGMNTEAFF.

This sequence joins TRBV6-1 and TRBJ1-6; D uncertain. Germline V lookup: CDR1 MNHNS, CDR2 SASEGT. With 4 bases removed from V and 2 bases from J, the gap between germline ends came to 15 bases. This CDR3 is built from 17 residues. Here the CDR3 DNA reads TGTGCCAGCAGTGTTGTGCCCCCCGGGGCCTATAATTCACCCCTCCACTTT. Translation: CASSVVPPGAYNSPLHF.

The chain combines TRBV6-4 with TRBJ2-7; TRBD1 matches 7 bases. Germline V gives CDR1 MRHNA, CDR2 SNTAGT. The CDR3 covers 18 residues. The V segment lost 4 bases and the J segment 1 base; nucleotides outside the gene matches: 16. CDR3 in DNA: TGTGCCAGCAGTGGCCGAGGGGGCGCTCCCCGGAATTCCTACGAGCAGTACTTC. As protein: CASSGRGGAPRNSYEQYF.

The chain recombines TRBV2 with TRBJ2-3; 9 bases fit TRBD2. Germline values: CDR1 SNHLY, CDR2 FYNNEI. The junction had 5 bases not matched to a gene; V was cut back by 5 bases and J by 2 bases. This CDR3 has 15 amino acids. The CDR3 loop reads CASSRRGGDTDTQYF. The CDR3 nucleotides read TGTGCCAGCAGTAGGCGCGGGGGGGACACAGATACGCAGTATTTT. Drawing the rest from reference TRBV2 and TRBJ2-3, the complete variable domain is EPEVTQTPSHQVTQMGQEVILRCVPISNHLYFYWYRQILGQKVEFLVSFYNNEISEKSEIFDDQFSVERPDGSNFTLKIRSTKLEDSAMYFCASSRRGGDTDTQYFGPGTRLTVL.

This clone was seen a single time. No DNA is shown, since the ends of the CDR3 on it are uncertain; the CDR3 is the one TCRdb lists. The chain employs TRBV19 and TRBJ1-5; the listed D gene, TRBD1, was not tested against the DNA. Germline assignment: CDR1 LNHDA and CDR2 SQIVND (reference sequence). The CDR3 sequence runs 17 residues, both termini included. The CDR3 sequence is CASTSDRALFSNQPQHF.

The V and J genes are TRBV29-1 and TRBJ1-1; no firm D call. Germline V gives CDR1 SQVTM, CDR2 ANQGSEA. The CDR3 contains 14 residues. V lost 5 bases, J lost 2 bases, and 15 bases lay in between. The CDR3 protein is CSVLEVRSNTEAFF. Here the CDR3 DNA reads TGCAGCGTTCTTGAGGTCCGGTCCAACACTGAAGCTTTCTTT.

The chain links TRBV18 to TRBJ1-2; the match to TRBD1 covers 8 bases. The germline V gene encodes CDR1 KGHSH and CDR2 LQKENI. The V segment lost 4 bases and the J segment 1 base; nucleotides outside the gene matches: 14. This CDR3 has 18 amino acids. CDR3 coding DNA: TGTGCCAGCTCACGCCTAGGACAGGGCAGTCAGTTTAACTATGGCTACACCTTC. Protein sequence: CASSRLGQGSQFNYGYTF.

This clone was recorded once. CDR3 sequence reads: CASSPGQGVSTDTQYF. As DNA, the CDR3 is TGTGCCAGCTCACCTGGACAGGGAGTAAGCACAGATACGCAGTATTTT. The rearrangement links TRBV18 to TRBJ2-3; 8 bases are a match to TRBD1. V shed 3 bases, J shed 0 bases, and the junction held 5 bases outside the gene matches. The CDR3 is made up of 16 amino acids. CDR1 and CDR2 (germline): KGHSH, LQKENI.

The chain carries TRBV6-1 and TRBJ1-4; weak D call: TRBD1 (5 bases). Trimming stripped 2 bases from V and 6 bases from J, with 19 bases between. Germline lookup yields CDR1 MNHNS and CDR2 SASEGT. The CDR3 spans 17 residues. Written as DNA, the CDR3 is TGTGCCAGCAGTGAATGGAGAAGGGGCGCAGAAGATGAAAAACTGTTTTTT. Its protein product is CASSEWRRGAEDEKLFF.

The rearrangement joins TRBV18 to TRBJ1-4, with 8 bases matching TRBD1. V shed 3 bases, J shed 3 bases, and the junction held 6 bases outside the gene matches. This CDR3 has 16 amino acids. Germline CDR1 is KGHSH and CDR2 is LQKENI. The CDR3 DNA is TGTGCCAGCTCACCTCAGGGGGCATTATCTAATGAAAAACTGTTTTTT. Its protein product is CASSPQGALSNEKLFF.

The chain recombines TRBV28 with TRBJ2-7; D perhaps matches TRBD1 (6 bases). From germline, CDR1 is MDHEN and CDR2 SYDVKM. Deletions cut 10 bases from V and 3 bases from J, with 13 bases between. The CDR3 loop spans 12 amino acids. The CDR3: CATEGQNYEQYF. The CDR3 nucleotides read TGTGCCACCGAGGGACAAAACTACGAGCAGTACTTC.

The J gene is TRBJ2-7, the V gene TRBV27, with 11 nucleotides matching TRBD2. Germline-derived CDR1 and CDR2 are MNHEY and SMNVEV (reference sequence). V gave up 6 bases and J gave up 2 bases; unmatched junction bases: 3. CDR3 size: 14 residues. In DNA form, the CDR3 reads TGTGCCAGCAGAGCGGGACTAGCGGCCTACGAGCAGTACTTC. Its translation: CASRAGLAAYEQYF.

The chain combines TRBV14 with TRBJ2-3; 7 bases fit TRBD2. The length of the CDR3 is 16 residues. J was trimmed by 4 bases and V by 3 bases; bases with no gene match: 10. Germline CDR1 and CDR2: SGHDN and FVKESK. This chain's CDR3 is CASSQVHSGPSDTQYF. For the CDR3, the DNA is TGTGCCAGCAGCCAGGTACATAGCGGGCCTTCAGATACGCAGTATTTT.

This clone was observed once. V usage is TRBV5-1 and J usage is TRBJ1-2; no firm D call. Per germline, CDR1 SGHRS and CDR2 YFSETQ. The V gene lost 4 bases and the J gene lost 0 bases, with 25 bases spanning the gap. The CDR3 consists of 19 residues. The CDR3, as DNA: TGCGCCAGCAGCCTCACCTTAGTCCTTGGGCCCCGGACTAACTATGGCTACACCTTC. Protein: CASSLTLVLGPRTNYGYTF. The full variable domain, in which reference TRBV5-1 and TRBJ1-2 provide the parts outside the CDR3, is KAGVTQTPRYLIKTRGQQVTLSCSPISGHRSVSWYQQTPGQGLQFLFEYFSETQRNKGNFPGRFSGRQFSNSRSEMNVSTLELGDSALYLCASSLTLVLGPRTNYGYTFGSGTRLTVV.

A word on this clone: The junction departs from the called germline gene at one end, perhaps through a read error. The chain combines TRBV28 with TRBJ1-3; the D gene is possibly TRBD1 (5 bases). The CDR3 has 17 residues. Germline V gene sequence: CDR1 MDHEN, CDR2 SYDVKM. CDR3 residues: CASRLGGGRSSGNTIYF. The CDR3 DNA reads TGTGCCAGCCGTTTGGGTGGGGGGAGGAGCTCTGGAAACACCATATATTTT.

The chain is built from TRBV29-1 and TRBJ2-1, with 10 bases lining up with TRBD2. Germline values: CDR1 SQVTM, CDR2 ANQGSEA. The CDR3 extends over 14 amino acids. J lost 5 bases, V lost 6 bases, and 7 bases had no gene match. Here the CDR3 reads CSVRATSGDNEQFF. The CDR3 coding sequence is TGCAGCGTCAGGGCCACTAGCGGGGACAATGAGCAGTTCTTC.

The V gene is TRBV10-3, the J gene TRBJ2-1, with D possibly matching TRBD1 (5 bases). Trimming took 0 bases from V and 3 from J, leaving 15 bases between them. The length of the CDR3 is 17 residues. Germline CDR1 and CDR2: ENHRY and SYGVKD. CDR3 in DNA: TGTGCCATCAGTGAGTCGGTCAGGACACCTCGCTACAATGAGCAGTTCTTC. It translates to CAISESVRTPRYNEQFF.

This sequence joins TRBV27 and TRBJ2-7; 9 nucleotides line up with TRBD1. The junction had 3 bases not matched to a gene; V was cut back by 6 bases and J by 0 bases. The germline gives CDR1 MNHEY, CDR2 SMNVEV (reference sequence). This CDR3 has 14 residues. The CDR3 DNA reads TGTGCCAGCAGCTCGACAGGGGGCTCCTACGAGCAGTACTTC. Its translation: CASSSTGGSYEQYF.